The 32 T cell receptor beta chains below all came from one sample that was sequenced in a study of T cells in Graves' hyperthyroidism and ophthalmopathy. Using RNA transcripts as the source, TCR beta CDR3 regions were amplified. Initially, a first-round RT-PCR of the TCR CDR3 employed the HTBI primer set. TCRdb itself ran the multiplex PCR reads through MiXCR, one entry per CDR3 protein. This sample has a few hundred thousand distinct CDR3 sequences; 14% occur once, and the top ten carry approximately 15%. Specimen: blood. The receptors come from a woman between 40 and 55 years old with Graves' hyperthyroidism.

This clonotype came up many times. The chain is built from TRBV28 and TRBJ2-3; D perhaps matches TRBD2 (6 bases). Trimming shortened V by 8 bases and J by 1 base, and 10 bases separated the two germline ends. CDR1 and CDR2 (germline): MDHEN, SYDVKM. CDR3 length equals 13 residues. The CDR3 protein is CASLWGGTDTQYF. The CDR3 region has the DNA TGTGCCAGCCTATGGGGGGGCACAGATACGCAGTATTTT.

The V and J genes are TRBV3-1 and TRBJ2-2; 7 nucleotides match TRBD1. After removal of 8 bases from V and 0 bases from J, the junction contained 9 bases not matched to a gene. Germline CDR1 LGHDT, CDR2 YNNKEL (reference sequence). CDR3 length: 16 amino acids. CDR3: CASGGPGGSNTGELFF. CDR3 DNA: TGTGCCAGCGGCGGGCCAGGGGGATCGAACACCGGGGAGCTGTTTTTT. The complete variable domain, with remaining parts taken from reference TRBV3-1 and TRBJ2-2, reads DTAVSQTPKYLVTQMGNDKSIKCEQNLGHDTMYWYKQDSKKFLKIMFSYNNKELIINETVPNRFSPKSPDKAHLNLHINSLELGDSAVYFCASGGPGGSNTGELFFGEGSRLTVL.

This clonotype was observed a handful of times. The rearrangement links TRBV7-9 to TRBJ1-2, with 10 positions matching TRBD1. Germline CDR1 is SEHNR and CDR2 is FQNEAQ (reference sequence). The V segment lost 5 bases and the J segment 3 bases; nucleotides outside the gene matches: 6. This CDR3 has 15 residues. The DNA for the CDR3 is TGTGCCAGCAGCCCGACAGGGGGCGACGACTATGGCTACACCTTC. This codes for CASSPTGGDDYGYTF.

This clonotype came up a few times. This chain joins TRBV28 and TRBJ1-4; D not resolved. Trimming took off 2 bases at V and 4 bases at J, with 5 bases between the two ends. The CDR3 extends over 13 amino acids. CDR1 is MDHEN, CDR2 SYDVKM, per germline. This CDR3 reads CASSLGSNEKLFF. DNA for the CDR3: TGTGCCAGCAGTTTAGGCAGTAATGAAAAACTGTTTTTT.

This clonotype was seen repeatedly, ten times or more. The CDR3 bases are TGCAGTGCTAGCTCACCGTTGTTCACTGAAGCTTTCTTT. Translation gives CSASSPLFTEAFF. V and J are TRBV20-1 and TRBJ1-1, with no clear D. The CDR3 runs to 13 residues. Germline CDR1 DFQATT, CDR2 SNEGSKA (reference sequence). The germline V and J ends were trimmed by 3 bases and 4 bases, with 12 bases remaining between them.

This clonotype was recorded at least ten times. V and J are TRBV28 and TRBJ2-5, with TRBD1 as a possible D gene (6 bases). The CDR3 consists of 13 residues. Trimming cost V 6 bases and J 4 bases, with 12 bases left between them. The germline gives CDR1 MDHEN, CDR2 SYDVKM. In DNA, the CDR3 is TGTGCCAGCAGGCTTAGGACAGCAGAGACCCAGTACTTC. Its protein is CASRLRTAETQYF.

In its sample, this clonotype was seen a few times. This chain joins TRBV20-1 and TRBJ2-7, with D possibly matching TRBD1 (5 bases). V lost 0 bases and J lost 9, with 24 bases in between. The CDR3 totals 16 residues. Germline CDR1 is DFQATT and CDR2 is SNEGSKA (reference sequence). The CDR3 here is CSARDQGVEPPLRQYF. CDR3 DNA sequence: TGCAGTGCTAGAGATCAAGGGGTGGAACCCCCCTTACGGCAGTACTTC.

This clonotype turned up a few times. The chain joins TRBV3-1 to TRBJ2-2, with 11 bases matching TRBD1. Germline assignment: CDR1 LGHDT and CDR2 YNNKEL (reference sequence). Losses at the gene ends were 4 bases for V and 9 bases for J; bases not matched to a gene: 7. This CDR3 is built from 15 residues. The CDR3 sequence is CASSLGQGAERELFF. Here the CDR3 DNA reads TGTGCCAGCAGCCTCGGACAGGGGGCGGAGAGGGAGCTGTTTTTT.

This clonotype was seen many times. This chain uses TRBV27 with TRBJ2-1, with D perhaps TRBD2 (6 bases). Trimming stripped 6 bases from V and 5 bases from J, with 23 bases between. The CDR3 extends over 17 amino acids. The germline CDR1 and CDR2 sequences are MNHEY and SMNVEV (reference sequence). CDR3 sequence (DNA): TGTGCCAGCAGCACATATCTCAGGAGGGAAGGAAACAATGAGCAGTTCTTC. It codes for CASSTYLRREGNNEQFF.

This clonotype was seen many times. The chain carries TRBV7-8 and TRBJ2-3; TRBD2 matches at 7 bases. The CDR3 spans 16 residues. The V segment lost 6 bases and the J segment 6 bases; nucleotides outside the gene matches: 15. CDR1 SGHVS and CDR2 FQNEAQ come from the germline V gene. The CDR3 coding sequence is TGTGCCAGCAGTTTATCTCCGGGACTAAAGTTTGATACGCAGTATTTT. This translates into CASSLSPGLKFDTQYF.

CDR3 amino acids: CASSIVVSGTGELFF. In DNA, the CDR3 is TGTGCCAGTAGTATAGTGGTGTCGGGCACCGGGGAGCTGTTTTTT. The rearrangement links TRBV19 to TRBJ2-2; D is unresolved. Germline lookup yields CDR1 LNHDA and CDR2 SQIVND (reference sequence). Trimming cost V 1 base and J 4 bases, with 10 bases left between them. This CDR3 is 15 amino acids long.

The chain recombines TRBV15 with TRBJ1-5; 8 bases line up with TRBD1. V lost 1 base and J lost 1; bases outside the gene matches: 6. The CDR3 has 17 residues. Germline V gives CDR1 LNHNV, CDR2 YYDKDF (reference sequence). The CDR3 protein is CATSRGSDRASNQPQHF. The CDR3 DNA reads as TGTGCCACCAGCAGAGGCTCGGACAGGGCAAGCAATCAGCCCCAGCATTTT.

This clonotype showed up just a few times. This chain uses TRBV19 with TRBJ2-2; TRBD2 matches 14 bases. V lost 5 bases to trimming and J lost 3 bases; unmatched junction nucleotides: 11. CDR3 length: 19 residues. Germline V gives CDR1 LNHDA, CDR2 SQIVND (reference sequence). The CDR3, as DNA: TGTGCCAGTAGTCCCGGACGGACTAGCGGGAGGCCATACACCGGGGAGCTGTTTTTT. Translating it yields CASSPGRTSGRPYTGELFF.

This clonotype was detected ten times or more. The J gene is TRBJ2-7, the V gene TRBV18; 10 bases map to TRBD1. Per the germline V gene, CDR1 is KGHSH and CDR2 is LQKENI. CDR3 length: 13 amino acids. The V gene end was trimmed by 3 bases and the J gene end by 9 bases; junction bases not matched to a gene: 5. The CDR3 here is CASSPGQGEAQYF. The CDR3 bases are TGTGCCAGCTCACCCGGACAGGGGGAGGCGCAGTACTTC.

The table lists this clonotype with many counts. J is TRBJ1-5 and V is TRBV6-2 or TRBV6-3; the match to TRBD1 covers 8 bases. This CDR3 has 15 amino acids. After removal of 5 bases from V and 4 bases from J, the junction contained 7 bases not matched to a gene. Germline V gene data show CDR1 as MNHEY and CDR2 as SVGEGT. The CDR3 sequence is CASSQPGGGNQPQHF. The CDR3 coding sequence is TGTGCCAGCAGTCAGCCAGGGGGCGGGAATCAGCCCCAGCATTTT.

This clonotype turned up a few times. The rearrangement links TRBV6-5 to TRBJ2-3, with TRBD2 matching over 12 bases. Germline-derived CDR1 and CDR2 are MNHEY and SVGAGI. The CDR3 runs to 21 residues. J lost 0 bases, V lost 0 bases, and 13 bases had no gene match. CDR3 loop: CASSYSIVSPGLAGSTDTQYF. Written as DNA, the CDR3 is TGTGCCAGCAGTTACTCGATCGTCAGCCCGGGACTAGCGGGTAGCACAGATACGCAGTATTTT.

This clonotype was seen ten or more times. V usage is TRBV28 and J usage is TRBJ1-2, with 7 bases fitting TRBD1. The CDR3 is 13 amino acids. Trimming took 7 bases from V and 8 from J; bases not matched to a gene: 10. Germline CDR1 reads MDHEN; CDR2 reads SYDVKM. This chain's CDR3 is CASNSRNRGGYTF. Written as DNA, the CDR3 is TGTGCCAGCAATTCTCGTAACAGGGGAGGCTACACCTTC.

This rearrangement joins TRBV29-1 to TRBJ2-2, with D possibly TRBD1 on 5 matching bases. The CDR3 is 14 residues long. V was trimmed by 1 base and J by 2 bases, leaving 8 bases between them. CDR1 SQVTM and CDR2 ANQGSEA come from the germline V gene. This chain's CDR3 is CSVEGQGNTGELFF. In DNA form, the CDR3 reads TGCAGCGTTGAAGGGCAGGGTAACACCGGGGAGCTGTTTTTT.

This clonotype came up many times. V gene TRBV6-1 combines with J gene TRBJ2-7; no clear D. The CDR3 spans 14 residues. The V gene lost 2 bases and the J gene lost 2 bases, with 10 bases spanning the gap. The V gene's germline CDR1 is MNHNS and CDR2 SASEGT. The CDR3 nucleotides read TGTGCCAGCAGTGAACCCCAGCTGCCCTACGAGCAGTACTTC. Amino acid sequence: CASSEPQLPYEQYF.

This clonotype was seen a handful of times. V is TRBV7-9 and J is TRBJ2-1; 9 bases fit TRBD2. V shed 8 bases and J 8 bases; nucleotides not matched to a gene: 10. The CDR3 extends over 14 amino acids. Germline V gene sequence: CDR1 SEHNR, CDR2 FQNEAQ (reference sequence). CDR3 DNA sequence: TGTGCCAGCTGTTTTAGCGGGAGTACCGATGAGCAGTTCTTC. Translated, it gives CASCFSGSTDEQFF.

This clonotype was counted at least ten times. The chain has TRBV2 and TRBJ1-5, with D maybe TRBD1 (6 bases). CDR3 size: 13 residues. Germline CDR1 and CDR2: SNHLY and FYNNEI. V lost 4 bases and J 8 bases, leaving 12 bases between the germline ends. As DNA, the CDR3 is TGTGCCAGCAGTGTCGAGGGGGGGAAGCCCCAGCATTTT. Translation gives CASSVEGGKPQHF.

This clonotype was recorded at least ten times. The V gene is TRBV5-1, the J gene TRBJ1-1, with D maybe TRBD1 (6 bases). The CDR3 length is 15 residues. CDR1 SGHRS and CDR2 YFSETQ come from the germline V gene. Trimming pared 0 bases from V and 1 base from J, leaving 10 bases between. The CDR3 nucleotides are TGCGCCAGCAGCTTGGAAGGGACAAAGAACACTGAAGCTTTCTTT. Translation: CASSLEGTKNTEAFF.

The V gene is TRBV29-1, the J gene TRBJ2-2, with D possibly being TRBD2 (7 bases). This CDR3 has 15 amino acids. Looked up from germline, CDR1 is SQVTM and CDR2 is ANQGSEA. V lost 4 bases to trimming and J lost 4 bases, with 16 bases between them. Here the CDR3 reads CSVGGGGEGTGELFF. In nucleotides, the CDR3 is TGCAGCGTTGGGGGAGGGGGGGAGGGCACCGGGGAGCTGTTTTTT.

With respect to this clonotype: A read error may explain this, as a much larger clone is one base away. The chain recombines TRBV11-2 with TRBJ2-7; the match to TRBD1 covers 7 bases. Gene TRBJ2-1 matches the end of the DNA better, so the J call may be wrong. This CDR3 is built from 15 residues. The germline V gene has CDR1 SGHAT and CDR2 FQNNGV. CDR3 sequence: CASSPLQGMTYEQFF. In nucleotides, the CDR3 is TGTGCCAGCAGCCCTCTACAGGGGATGACCTACGAGCAGTTCTTC.

This clonotype was observed a few times. This chain connects TRBV30 to TRBJ2-1; 11 nucleotides align to TRBD2. Germline CDR1 is GTSNPN and CDR2 is SVGIG (reference sequence). With V trimmed by 2 bases and J by 8 bases, 8 bases remained unmatched. CDR3 length equals 15 residues. Written as DNA, the CDR3 is TGTGCCTGGAGTCCGGGACTAGCGGACTCGGATGAGCAGTTCTTC. This encodes CAWSPGLADSDEQFF.

This clonotype has a count of ten or more. This chain connects TRBV9 to TRBJ2-1, with 8 bases fitting TRBD1. Germline V gene data show CDR1 as SGDLS and CDR2 as YYNGEE. Trimming cost V 0 bases and J 4 bases; bases outside gene matches: 3. CDR3 size: 15 residues. The CDR3 is CASSVEQGVYNEQFF. The CDR3 DNA follows: TGTGCCAGCAGCGTAGAACAGGGGGTATACAATGAGCAGTTCTTC. Drawing the rest from reference TRBV9 and TRBJ2-1, the complete variable domain is DSGVTQTPKHLITATGQRVTLRCSPRSGDLSVYWYQQSLDQGLQFLIQYYNGEERAKGNILERFSAQQFPDLHSELNLSSLELGDSALYFCASSVEQGVYNEQFFGPGTRLTVL.

The chain uses TRBV29-1 and TRBJ1-4, with a possible D match to TRBD1 (5 bases). Trimming shortened V by 1 base and J by 0 bases, and 12 bases separated the two germline ends. CDR1 and CDR2 from the germline V gene are SQVTM and ANQGSEA. This CDR3 region has 16 residues. CDR3 sequence (DNA): TGCAGCGTTGAAGGGGACGAGGGAGCAACTAATGAAAAACTGTTTTTT. Residues: CSVEGDEGATNEKLFF.

The rearrangement uses TRBV20-1 and TRBJ2-7; tentatively, D is TRBD1 (6 bases). The CDR3 length is 15 residues. V gave up 0 bases and J gave up 0 bases, with 12 bases separating them. Germline lookup yields CDR1 DFQATT and CDR2 SNEGSKA (reference sequence). CDR3 residues: CSARDWQGSSYEQYF. The CDR3 DNA is TGCAGTGCTAGAGACTGGCAGGGGAGCTCCTACGAGCAGTACTTC.

The V gene is TRBV3-1, the J gene TRBJ1-4; D not resolved. CDR3 length: 14 residues. Trimming left V 1 base short and J 7 bases short, with 10 bases between. Germline lookup yields CDR1 LGHDT and CDR2 YNNKEL (reference sequence). The CDR3 is CASSQGVLSEKLFF. The CDR3 DNA reads TGTGCCAGCAGCCAAGGCGTACTGAGTGAAAAACTGTTTTTT.

This clonotype was counted at least ten times. The chain has TRBV3-1 and TRBJ2-2; 8 bases line up with TRBD1. The CDR3 covers 14 residues. Germline V gives CDR1 LGHDT, CDR2 YNNKEL (reference sequence). Losses at the gene ends were 0 bases for V and 6 bases for J; bases not matched to a gene: 0. This CDR3 reads CASSQEQGAGELFF. The CDR3 DNA reads TGTGCCAGCAGCCAAGAACAGGGGGCCGGGGAGCTGTTTTTT.

This clonotype was picked up many times. The rearrangement uses TRBV20-1 and TRBJ1-4; tentative D call: TRBD1 (5 bases). Germline CDR1 is DFQATT and CDR2 is SNEGSKA (reference sequence). The CDR3 sequence is 16 residues long. V gave up 0 bases and J gave up 2 bases, with 13 bases separating them. CDR3 DNA: TGCAGTGCTAGAGATTGGACCCGGGGGACTAATGAAAAACTGTTTTTT. It is translated as CSARDWTRGTNEKLFF.

There are a few counts of this clonotype. V is TRBV28 and J is TRBJ1-1; D perhaps matches TRBD1 (5 bases). There are 12 residues in the CDR3. V was cut by 6 bases and J by 3 bases, with 8 bases left in between. Germline V CDR1 and CDR2: MDHEN, SYDVKM. For the CDR3, the DNA is TGTGCCAGCAGCGAGGGGCACACTGAAGCTTTCTTT. Amino acids: CASSEGHTEAFF.